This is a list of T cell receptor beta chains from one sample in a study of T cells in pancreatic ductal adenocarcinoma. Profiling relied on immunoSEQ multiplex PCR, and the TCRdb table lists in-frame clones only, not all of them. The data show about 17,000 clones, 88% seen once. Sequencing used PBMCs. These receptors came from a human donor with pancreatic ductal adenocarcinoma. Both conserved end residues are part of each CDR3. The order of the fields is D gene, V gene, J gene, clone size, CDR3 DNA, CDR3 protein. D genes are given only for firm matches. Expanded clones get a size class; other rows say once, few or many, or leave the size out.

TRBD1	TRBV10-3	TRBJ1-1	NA	TGTGCCATCAGTGAGAGGACAGGGGCCACTGAAGCTTTCTTT	CAISERTGATEAFF
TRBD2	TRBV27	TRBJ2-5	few	TGTGCCAGCAGGTTAGCGGGGGGAGAGACCCAGTACTTC	CASRLAGGETQYF
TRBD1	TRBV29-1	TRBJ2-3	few	TGCAGCGTTGACGGACAGGGGGCTCGCACAGATACGCAGTATTTT	CSVDGQGARTDTQYF
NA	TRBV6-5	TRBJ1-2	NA	TGTGCCAGCAGTTACGGCAGGTTCTATGGCTACACCTTC	CASSYGRFYGYTF
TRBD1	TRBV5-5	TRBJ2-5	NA	TGTGCCAGCAGCTCCGGGACAGGGGGGGAGACCCAGTACTTC	CASSSGTGGETQYF
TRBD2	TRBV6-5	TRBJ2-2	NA	TGTGCCAGCAGAGGTCTAGCGGGGACCGGGGAGCTGTTTTTT	CASRGLAGTGELFF
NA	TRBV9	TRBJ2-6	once	TGTGCCAGCAGTGCCCCAGCGGGGGCCAACGTCCTGACTTTC	CASSAPAGANVLTF
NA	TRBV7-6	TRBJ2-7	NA	TGTGCCAGCAGCTTAGCAGGGGACTACGAGCAGTACTTC	CASSLAGDYEQYF
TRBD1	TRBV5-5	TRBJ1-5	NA	TGTGCCAGCAGCTTAGGGGGCGGCGGTTTCGCTCAGCCCCAGCATTTT	CASSLGGGGFAQPQHF
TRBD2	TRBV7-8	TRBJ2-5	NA	TGTGCCAGCAGCTTAGGCGACGGGAGGAAAGAGACCCAGTACTTC	CASSLGDGRKETQYF
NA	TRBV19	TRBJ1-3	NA	TGTGCCAGTAGTACTCGGGTTACCCCCTACTCTGGAAACACCATATATTTT	CASSTRVTPYSGNTIYF
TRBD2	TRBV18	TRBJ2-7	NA	TGTGCCAGCTCACCATCTAGCGGGGGTTACGAGCAGTACTTC	CASSPSSGGYEQYF
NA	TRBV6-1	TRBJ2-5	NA	TGTGCCAGCAGTGTAGCTAGCTTGGTAGAGACCCAGTACTTC	CASSVASLVETQYF
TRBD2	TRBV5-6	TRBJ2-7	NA	TGTGCCAGCAGCTTGGGCCATGGGGAGGGAGGTTCCTACGAGCAGTACTTC	CASSLGHGEGGSYEQYF
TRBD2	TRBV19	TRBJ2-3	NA	TGTGCCAGTAGTTTACTTCAAGCGGGGGGGACAGATACGCAGTATTTT	CASSLLQAGGTDTQYF
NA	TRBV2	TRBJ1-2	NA	TGTGCCAGCAGGCGAGGGGAGGGATTAGGCGGCTACACCTTC	CASRRGEGLGGYTF
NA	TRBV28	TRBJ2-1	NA	TGTGCCAGCAGTTTAGATAGTAGCCTTCAATCCTACAATGAGCAGTTCTTC	CASSLDSSLQSYNEQFF
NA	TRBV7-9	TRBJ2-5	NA	TGTGCCAGCAGCGTGGACGCGGGTGTTGAGCTAGAGACCCAGTACTTC	CASSVDAGVELETQYF
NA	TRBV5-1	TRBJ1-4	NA	TGCGCCAGCAGCTTAAATGGGGGGGCCACTAATGAAAAACTGTTTTTT	CASSLNGGATNEKLFF
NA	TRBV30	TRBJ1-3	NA	TGTGCCTGGAGTCCCGGCTCTGGAAACACCATATATTTT	CAWSPGSGNTIYF
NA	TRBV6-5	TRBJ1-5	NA	TGTGCCAGCAGACCGTCCCAGGGAACCACTCAGCCCCAGCATTTT	CASRPSQGTTQPQHF
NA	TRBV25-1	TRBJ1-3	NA	TGTGCCAGCAGATTAGGCGGGTCGGGAGGAAACACCATATATTTT	CASRLGGSGGNTIYF
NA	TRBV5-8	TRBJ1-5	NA	TGTGCCAGCAGCTTCGTTTATAATCAGCCCCAGCATTTT	CASSFVYNQPQHF
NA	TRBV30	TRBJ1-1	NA	TGTGCTTCCCAGGGGAACACTGAAGCTTTCTTT	CASQGNTEAFF
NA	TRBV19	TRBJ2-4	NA	TGTGCCAGTAGTTGGGTTGGGGCGACGGGCAAAAACATTCAGTACTTC	CASSWVGATGKNIQYF
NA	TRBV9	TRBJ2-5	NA	TGTGCCAGCAGCGTAGCCCCAGGTGGAGAGACCCAGTACTTC	CASSVAPGGETQYF
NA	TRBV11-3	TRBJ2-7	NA	TGTGCCAGCAGCTCGGGGTCCTACGAGCAGTACTTC	CASSSGSYEQYF
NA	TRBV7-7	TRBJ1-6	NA	TGTGCCAGCAGCCGGGAGGCTGATTCACCCCTCCACTTT	CASSREADSPLHF
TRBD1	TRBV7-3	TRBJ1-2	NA	TGTGCCAGCAGCCTTGGGACAGAAGCTAACTATGGCTACACCTTC	CASSLGTEANYGYTF
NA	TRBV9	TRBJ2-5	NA	TGTGCCAGCAGCGCCGACTTGCAAGAGACCCAGTACTTC	CASSADLQETQYF
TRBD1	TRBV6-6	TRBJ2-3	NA	TGTGCCAGCAGCGCCGGGACAGGGAAATCAGATACGCAGTATTTT	CASSAGTGKSDTQYF
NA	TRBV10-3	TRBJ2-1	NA	TGTGCCATCAGTGAGTTGATCGGTGCAGGGGCTAGCTCCTACAATGAGCAGTTCTTC	CAISELIGAGASSYNEQFF
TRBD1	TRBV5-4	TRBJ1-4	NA	TGTGCCAGCAGCAGGACAGGGGGCGGGCCGGCTGAAAAACTGTTTTTT	CASSRTGGGPAEKLFF
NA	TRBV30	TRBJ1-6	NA	TGTGCCTGGAGTGTCCGGGGGGCAACTAATTCACCCCTCCACTTT	CAWSVRGATNSPLHF
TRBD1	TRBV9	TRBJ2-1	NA	TGTGCCAGCAGTGTCCGGGACAGGTCCACCAATGAGCAGTTCTTC	CASSVRDRSTNEQFF
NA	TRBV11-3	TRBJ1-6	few	TGTGCCAGCAGCAAGGGACTCCAGAGCTCCTATAATTCACCCCTCCACTTT	CASSKGLQSSYNSPLHF
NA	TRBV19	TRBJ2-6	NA	TGTGCCAGTAGTGCAACCCGACAGAGCTCTGGGGCCAACGTCCTGACTTTC	CASSATRQSSGANVLTF
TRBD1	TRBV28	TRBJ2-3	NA	TGTGCCAGCAGTCCCGACAGGGGGCTTGATACGCAGTATTTT	CASSPDRGLDTQYF
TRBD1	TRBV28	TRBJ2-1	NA	TGTGCCAGCAGGCAAGATTACGGGACAGGGGTAGATGAGCAGTTCTTC	CASRQDYGTGVDEQFF
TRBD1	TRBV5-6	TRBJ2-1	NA	TGTGCCAGCAGCTTTTTAACAGGGGGAAATGAGCAGTTCTTC	CASSFLTGGNEQFF
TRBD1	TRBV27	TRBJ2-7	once	TGTGCCAGCAGTTTCCGGGACAGGGGGTACGAGCAGTACTTC	CASSFRDRGYEQYF
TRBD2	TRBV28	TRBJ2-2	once	TGTGCCAGCAGTCCCTTAGCGGGAAAGAACACCGGGGAGCTGTTTTTT	CASSPLAGKNTGELFF